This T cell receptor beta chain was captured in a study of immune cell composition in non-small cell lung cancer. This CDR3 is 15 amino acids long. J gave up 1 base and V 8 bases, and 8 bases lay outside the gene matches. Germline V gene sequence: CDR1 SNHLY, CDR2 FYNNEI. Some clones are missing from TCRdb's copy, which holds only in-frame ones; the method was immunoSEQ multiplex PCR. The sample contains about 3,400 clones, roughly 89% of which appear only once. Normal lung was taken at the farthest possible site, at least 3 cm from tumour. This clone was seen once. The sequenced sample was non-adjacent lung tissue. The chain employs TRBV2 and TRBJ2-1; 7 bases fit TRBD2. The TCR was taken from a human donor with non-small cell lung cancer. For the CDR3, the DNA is TGTGCCAGCTCCGAGCGGGAACGGTCCTACAATGAGCAGTTCTTC. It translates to CASSERERSYNEQFF.